The 19 T cell receptor beta chains below come from one sample, sequenced in a study of blood T cell repertoires in COVID-19. TCRdb keeps only in-frame clones here, not all; method: immunoSEQ multiplex PCR. The repertoire consists of approximately 200,000 clones, with 79% occurring once and the leading ten covering nearly 6%. The sample consisted of peripheral blood. The receptor source for this set is a woman between 40 and 55 years old with COVID-19, enrolled during active disease.

The V and J genes are TRBV4-1 and TRBJ2-3; D may be TRBD2 (7 bases). V gave up 0 bases and J gave up 4 bases, with 17 bases separating them. This CDR3 has 17 amino acids. Germline V gene data show CDR1 as MGHRA and CDR2 as YSYEKL. The CDR3 spells CASSQEGGGDKADTQYF. DNA of the CDR3: TGCGCCAGCAGCCAAGAGGGGGGGGGCGATAAGGCAGATACGCAGTATTTT.

The J gene is TRBJ1-1, the V gene TRBV2; D not resolved. V lost 7 bases and J 0 bases, leaving 12 bases between the germline ends. CDR1 is SNHLY and CDR2 is FYNNEI in the germline V gene. CDR3 size: 14 residues. Here the CDR3 reads CASKSVTLNTEAFF. As DNA, the CDR3 is TGTGCCAGCAAGTCAGTAACGCTGAACACTGAAGCTTTCTTT.

The chain combines TRBV28 with TRBJ1-3; no reliable D call. Trimming shortened V by 5 bases and J by 1 base, and 9 bases separated the two germline ends. Germline V gives CDR1 MDHEN, CDR2 SYDVKM. This CDR3 comprises 14 residues. DNA of the CDR3: TGTGCCAGCAGTCCCCGGGGATCTGGAAACACCATATATTTT. This encodes CASSPRGSGNTIYF.

In DNA, the CDR3 is TGTGCCAGTAGTATCGGCTCGGGACAGGTCGTCGCCGGGGAGCTGTTTTTT. This gives the protein CASSIGSGQVVAGELFF. This rearrangement joins TRBV19 to TRBJ2-2; TRBD1 matches at 8 bases. The CDR3 length is 17 residues. Germline CDR1 reads LNHDA; CDR2 reads SQIVND (reference sequence). The ends lost 3 bases at V and 6 bases at J; junction bases unmatched: 12.

The rearrangement joins TRBV18 to TRBJ2-3, with D possibly TRBD1 on 5 matching bases. Germline loops: CDR1 KGHSH, CDR2 LQKENI. V gave up 3 bases and J gave up 3 bases, with 7 bases separating them. CDR3 length: 13 amino acids. CDR3 amino acids: CASSPSGTDTQYF. CDR3 sequence (DNA): TGTGCCAGCTCACCGTCAGGGACAGATACGCAGTATTTT.

This clone came up a few times. The chain is built from TRBV11-2 and TRBJ2-1; the D is unclear. CDR3 length: 13 amino acids. Germline V lookup: CDR1 SGHAT, CDR2 FQNNGV. Trimming shortened V by 5 bases and J by 10 bases, and 15 bases separated the two germline ends. The DNA of the CDR3 is TGTGCCAGCAGCCCGACGACTCAATCCGAGCAGTTCTTC. Its translation is CASSPTTQSEQFF.

V and J are TRBV10-3 and TRBJ1-1; 8 bases align to TRBD1. The CDR3 totals 12 residues. With 6 bases clipped from V and 7 bases from J, the junction kept 4 bases outside the gene matches. CDR1 and CDR2 from the germline V gene are ENHRY and SYGVKD. In DNA form, the CDR3 reads TGTGCCATCAGGAACAGGGGGGGTGAAGCTTTCTTT. Its protein product is CAIRNRGGEAFF.

This clone was seen ten or more times. This chain's CDR3 is CATSRDVGQPQHF. In DNA form, the CDR3 reads TGTGCCACCAGCAGAGATGTGGGCCAGCCCCAGCATTTT. The J gene is TRBJ1-5, the V gene TRBV15; D ambiguous. The V end lost 0 bases, the J end lost 7 bases, and 7 bases lay between the germline ends. Germline V gene lookup returns CDR1 LNHNV and CDR2 YYDKDF (reference sequence). CDR3 size: 13 residues. Full variable domain (rest looked up from reference TRBV15 and TRBJ1-5): DAMVIQNPRYQVTQFGKPVTLSCSQTLNHNVMYWYQQKSSQAPKLLFHYYDKDFNNEADTPDNFQSRRPNTSFCFLDIRSPGLGDTAMYLCATSRDVGQPQHFGDGTRLSIL.

The V and J genes are TRBV5-6 and TRBJ2-3; TRBD2 matches 8 bases. The CDR3 length is 17 residues. J lost 1 base, V lost 3 bases, and 10 bases had no gene match. Germline CDR1 SGHDT, CDR2 YYEEEE. As DNA, the CDR3 is TGTGCCAGCAGCTCCATTTTCGCGACTAGCGGCACAGATACGCAGTATTTT. It yields the protein CASSSIFATSGTDTQYF. Full variable domain (remainder filled in from reference TRBV5-6 and TRBJ2-3): DAGVTQSPTHLIKTRGQQVTLRCSPKSGHDTVSWYQQALGQGPQFIFQYYEEEERQRGNFPDRFSGHQFPNYSSELNVNALLLGDSALYLCASSSIFATSGTDTQYFGPGTRLTVL.

V usage is TRBV6-5 and J usage is TRBJ1-2, with D tentatively TRBD1 (5 bases). Trimming took off 4 bases at V and 0 bases at J, with 15 bases between the two ends. Germline V CDR1 and CDR2: MNHEY, SVGAGI. This CDR3 is built from 16 residues. The chain's CDR3 is CASSWGGRASNYGYTF. CDR3 sequence (DNA): TGTGCCAGCAGTTGGGGGGGTAGGGCCTCTAACTATGGCTACACCTTC.

V is TRBV19 and J is TRBJ2-2; D might be TRBD2 (7 bases). Trimming took off 5 bases at V and 0 bases at J, with 31 bases between the two ends. The CDR3 is 22 amino acids. Germline assignment: CDR1 LNHDA and CDR2 SQIVND (reference sequence). CDR3 nucleotides: TGTGCCAGTAGTCGCCGGGGGGCCCGATTTGGAGTTCCTAACGCGAACACCGGGGAGCTGTTTTTT. Translated: CASSRRGARFGVPNANTGELFF.

This clone was detected only once. The chain is built from TRBV6-5 and TRBJ2-7, with 8 bases matching TRBD1. The CDR3 spans 15 residues. The trim removed 6 bases at V and 3 bases at J, leaving 10 bases unmatched. The germline CDR1 and CDR2 sequences are MNHEY and SVGAGI. CDR3 sequence reads: CASSRQGNPFYEQYF. The CDR3, as DNA: TGTGCCAGCAGCAGACAGGGGAATCCCTTCTACGAGCAGTACTTC.

V gene TRBV20-1 combines with J gene TRBJ2-3, with D unresolved. The CDR3 is made up of 14 amino acids. Germline loops: CDR1 DFQATT, CDR2 SNEGSKA (reference sequence). V lost 3 bases and J 1 base, leaving 11 bases between the germline ends. The CDR3 sequence is CSASVPGGTDTQYF. CDR3 in DNA: TGCAGTGCTAGTGTGCCGGGTGGCACAGATACGCAGTATTTT.

This sequence joins TRBV5-1 and TRBJ1-1; D call uncertain. The CDR3 contains 15 residues. V was trimmed by 0 bases and J by 3 bases, leaving 12 bases between them. CDR1 and CDR2 (germline): SGHRS, YFSETQ. DNA for the CDR3: TGCGCCAGCAGCTTGGGAGGAAATCTGCACACTGAAGCTTTCTTT. Residues: CASSLGGNLHTEAFF.

This clone has just one count. Other DNA sequences of this sample code for an identical CDR3. The chain recombines TRBV12-3 or TRBV12-4 with TRBJ2-7; D uncertain. The CDR3 length is 12 residues. V lost 2 bases to trimming and J lost 4 bases, with 6 bases between them. The CDR3 bases are TGTGCCAGCAGTTTATTCGGTTACGAGCAGTACTTC. It codes for CASSLFGYEQYF.

This clone was detected a few times. The J gene is TRBJ1-2, the V gene TRBV12-1; the table's D call of TRBD1 was not tested on the DNA. TRBV12-1 is flagged as a pseudogene. CDR3 length: 16 amino acids. The CDR3 bases are TGTGCCAGCAGCCCTCATGGACAGGGACTTAACTATGGCTACACCTTC. Translating it yields CASSPHGQGLNYGYTF.

The V gene is TRBV6-1, the J gene TRBJ1-3; D possibly corresponds to TRBD1 (6 bases). Germline assignment: CDR1 MNHNS and CDR2 SASEGT. CDR3 size: 16 residues. V lost 4 bases and J lost 0, with 13 bases in between. The CDR3 coding sequence is TGTGCCAGCAGTGTGCGCACAGGGACCTCTGGAAACACCATATATTTT. Translation gives CASSVRTGTSGNTIYF.

The genes are TRBV20-1 and TRBJ2-7; TRBD1 is a possible D gene (6 bases). Germline V gene lookup returns CDR1 DFQATT and CDR2 SNEGSKA (reference sequence). This CDR3 is 14 amino acids long. V lost 3 bases to trimming and J lost 3 bases, with 15 bases between them. Here the CDR3 DNA reads TGCAGTGCTAGTAACCGGGACACCTACTACGAGCAGTACTTC. Translation gives CSASNRDTYYEQYF.

The genes are TRBV5-4 and TRBJ2-5; 9 nucleotides match TRBD2. The CDR3 runs to 16 residues. The V segment lost 4 bases and the J segment 1 base; nucleotides outside the gene matches: 8. CDR1 SGHNT and CDR2 YYREEE come from the germline V gene (reference sequence). The chain's CDR3 is CASSRDLTSGQETQYF. DNA for the CDR3: TGTGCCAGCAGCAGGGACCTGACTAGCGGCCAAGAGACCCAGTACTTC.